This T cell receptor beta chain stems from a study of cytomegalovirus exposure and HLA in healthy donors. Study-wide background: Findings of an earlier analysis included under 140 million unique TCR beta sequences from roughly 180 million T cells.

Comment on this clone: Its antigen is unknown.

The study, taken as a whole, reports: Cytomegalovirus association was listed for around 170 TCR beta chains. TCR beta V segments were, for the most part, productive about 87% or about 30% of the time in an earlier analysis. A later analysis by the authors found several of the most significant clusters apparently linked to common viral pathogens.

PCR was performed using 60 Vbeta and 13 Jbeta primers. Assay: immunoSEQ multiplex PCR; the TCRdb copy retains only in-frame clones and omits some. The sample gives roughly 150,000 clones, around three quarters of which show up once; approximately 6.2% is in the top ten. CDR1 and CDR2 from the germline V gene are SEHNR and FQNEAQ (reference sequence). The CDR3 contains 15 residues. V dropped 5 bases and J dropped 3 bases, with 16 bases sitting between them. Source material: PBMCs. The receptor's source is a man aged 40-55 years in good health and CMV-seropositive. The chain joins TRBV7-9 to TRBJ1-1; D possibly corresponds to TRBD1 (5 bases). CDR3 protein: CASSPSYTGHTEAFF. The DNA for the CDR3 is TGTGCCAGCAGCCCTTCCTACACAGGTCACACTGAAGCTTTCTTT.